These T cell receptor beta chains were read from a single sample in a study of blood T cell repertoires in COVID-19. Generated by immunoSEQ multiplex PCR, the TCRdb table keeps only in-frame clones and is missing some. Of about 110,000 clones listed, roughly 83% were seen once; the top ten hold 0.65% to 0.9%. Material: peripheral blood. These receptor sequences come from a woman in her seventies with acute or convalescent COVID-19. Each CDR3 is given with its conserved first and last residue. The D gene is left open where the match is weak. Expanded clones get a size class; other rows say once, few or many, or leave the size out.

J gene | D gene | V gene | clone size | CDR3 DNA | CDR3 protein
TRBJ2-7 | TRBD1 | TRBV5-4 | - | TGTGCCAGCAGCGCGAGGGGACAGGGGCCCTACGAGCAGTACTTC | CASSARGQGPYEQYF
TRBJ1-1 | TRBD1 | TRBV5-4 | - | TGTGCCAGCAGCTTGATGGGAACAGGGGGAGCTTTCTTT | CASSLMGTGGAFF
TRBJ1-6 | TRBD1 | TRBV3-1/TRBV3-2 | - | TGTGCCAGCAGCCGAGGACAGGACAATTCACCCCTCCACTTT | CASSRGQDNSPLHF
TRBJ1-1 | TRBD1 | TRBV5-1 | - | TGCGCCAGCAGCTTGGGACAGGGGAGGAACACTGAAGCTTTCTTT | CASSLGQGRNTEAFF
TRBJ2-2 | - | TRBV19 | - | TGTGCCAGTATGCAGGTCTCCTACACCGGGGAGCTGTTTTTT | CASMQVSYTGELFF
TRBJ1-2 | - | TRBV19 | once | TGTGCCAGTTCTACCCAGGGTGCCTATGGCTACACCTTC | CASSTQGAYGYTF
TRBJ1-2 | - | TRBV28 | - | TGTGCCAGCAGTTTACCCCGACTCTATGGCTACACCTTC | CASSLPRLYGYTF
TRBJ1-4 | - | TRBV5-4 | once | TGTGCCAGCAGCTTAAAGAAAGGGGATAATGAAAAACTGTTTTTT | CASSLKKGDNEKLFF
TRBJ2-1 | - | TRBV4-2 | - | TGTGCCAGCAGCCAAGATGGCAGCTACAATGAGCAGTTCTTC | CASSQDGSYNEQFF
TRBJ2-2 | - | TRBV2 | once | TGTGCCACGAAGGAGACGAACACCGGGGAGCTGTTTTTT | CATKETNTGELFF
TRBJ2-1 | TRBD2 | TRBV28 | - | TGTGCCAGCGTGACTAGCGGGGCTTACAATGAGCAGTTCTTC | CASVTSGAYNEQFF
TRBJ2-3 | TRBD1 | TRBV6-5 | - | TGTGCCAGCAATTTGGACAGGGGGGGAGATACGCAGTATTTT | CASNLDRGGDTQYF
TRBJ1-2 | TRBD1 | TRBV7-9 | few | TGTGCCAGCAGACGGGACAGGGATGCCTATGGCTACACCTTC | CASRRDRDAYGYTF